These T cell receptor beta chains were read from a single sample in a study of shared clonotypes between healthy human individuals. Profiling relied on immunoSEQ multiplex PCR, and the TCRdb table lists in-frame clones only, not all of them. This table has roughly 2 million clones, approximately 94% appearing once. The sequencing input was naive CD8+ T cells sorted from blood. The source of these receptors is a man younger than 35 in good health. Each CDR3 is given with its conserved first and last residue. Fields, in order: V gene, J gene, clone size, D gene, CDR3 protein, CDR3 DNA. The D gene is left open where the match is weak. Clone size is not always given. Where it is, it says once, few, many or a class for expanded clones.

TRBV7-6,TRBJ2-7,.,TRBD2,CASSRGGSSSYEQYF,TGTGCCAGCTCCCGGGGCGGGAGTTCCTCCTACGAGCAGTACTTC
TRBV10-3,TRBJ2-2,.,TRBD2,CAISDGLAVNTGELFF,TGTGCCATCAGTGACGGACTAGCGGTGAACACCGGGGAGCTGTTTTTT
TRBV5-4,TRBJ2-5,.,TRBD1,CASSGPWDRGSETQYF,TGTGCCAGCAGCGGTCCTTGGGACAGGGGATCGGAGACCCAGTACTTC
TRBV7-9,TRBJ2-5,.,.,CASSFWAEETQYF,TGTGCCAGCAGCTTTTGGGCGGAAGAGACCCAGTACTTC
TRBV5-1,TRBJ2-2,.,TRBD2,CASSPWAGEGTGELFF,TGCGCCAGCAGCCCATGGGCGGGAGAGGGCACCGGGGAGCTGTTTTTT
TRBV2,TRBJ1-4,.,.,CASSWTREKLFF,TGTGCCAGCAGTTGGACGCGTGAAAAACTGTTTTTT
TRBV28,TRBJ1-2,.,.,CASSLPDRNYGYTF,TGTGCCAGCAGTTTGCCTGACAGGAACTATGGCTACACCTTC
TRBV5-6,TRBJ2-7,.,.,CASSLAGLEQYF,TGTGCCAGCAGCTTGGCGGGTCTCGAGCAGTACTTC
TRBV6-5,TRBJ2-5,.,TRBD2,CASSASGGIQETQYF,TGTGCCAGCAGCGCTAGCGGGGGGATCCAAGAGACCCAGTACTTC
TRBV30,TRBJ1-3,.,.,CAWGWEDGNTIYF,TGTGCCTGGGGGTGGGAGGACGGAAACACCATATATTTT
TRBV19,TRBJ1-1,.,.,CASSIGQNTEAFF,TGTGCCAGTAGTATAGGTCAGAACACTGAAGCTTTCTTT
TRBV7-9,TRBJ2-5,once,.,CASSSAEGLETQYF,TGTGCCAGCAGCTCCGCCGAGGGGTTGGAGACCCAGTACTTC
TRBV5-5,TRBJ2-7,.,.,CASRSATGFSYEQYF,TGTGCCAGCAGATCGGCGACGGGTTTTTCCTACGAGCAGTACTTC
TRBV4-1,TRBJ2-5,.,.,CASTSEAGLQETQYF,TGCGCCAGCACGTCAGAGGCGGGCCTCCAAGAGACCCAGTACTTC
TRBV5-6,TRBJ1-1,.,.,CASSWTDNTEAFF,TGTGCCAGCAGCTGGACAGATAACACTGAAGCTTTCTTT
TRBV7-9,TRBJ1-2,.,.,CASSLGQPWGYGYTF,TGTGCCAGCAGTCTCGGACAGCCCTGGGGCTATGGCTACACCTTC
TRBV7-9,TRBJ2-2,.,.,CASSLGLTDNTGELFF,TGTGCCAGCAGCTTAGGGTTGACTGACAACACCGGGGAGCTGTTTTTT
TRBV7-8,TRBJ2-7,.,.,CASSSGHEQYF,TGTGCCAGCAGCTCCGGTCACGAGCAGTACTTC